This TCR beta chain emerged from a study of T cell responses to AZD1222 COVID-19 vaccine. General study points: Donors, mostly white British, included more females; clonal diversity was possibly underestimated. The span of vaccine-associated CD4 TCRs extended across spike, with dominance at 160-218 and 743-854. Only five to seven AZD1222 recipients were seropositive at baseline. Scientists sampled the repertoires only once the peak T cell response had passed.

The repertoire was sequenced with immunoSEQ multiplex PCR; TCRdb's copy has only in-frame clones and lacks some. The table has about 99,000 clones, roughly nine tenths seen once. Note on this clone: Antigen specificity is unknown.

CDR1 and CDR2 from the germline V gene are MNHNS and SASEGT. V was cut by 2 bases and J by 4 bases, with 8 bases left in between. The CDR3 runs 13 residues. The sequenced sample was peripheral blood, obtained on day 0 of AZD1222 vaccination. The sequence was collected from an adult in good health. This chain joins TRBV6-1 and TRBJ1-2; no definite D call. In DNA form, the CDR3 reads TGTGCCAGCAGTGAACATGGGCTCTATGGCTACACCTTC. This encodes CASSEHGLYGYTF.